This TCR beta chain derives from a study of cytomegalovirus exposure and HLA in healthy donors. Comments on this clone: Its specificity is unknown.

The PCR made use of 60 Vbeta and 13 Jbeta primers. The repertoire was sequenced with immunoSEQ multiplex PCR; TCRdb's copy has only in-frame clones and lacks some. Of some 67,000 clones in the sample, approximately 80% were seen once. Regarding the study as a whole: Later analysis demonstrated an association between a missense DCLRE1C variant and TCR beta V- and J-gene trimming.

The CDR3 has 16 amino acids. Looked up from germline, CDR1 is LNHDA and CDR2 is SQIVND (reference sequence). The ends lost 5 bases at V and 7 bases at J; junction bases unmatched: 12. Sequenced material: PBMCs. The receptor's source is a woman aged 25 to 39 in good health and CMV-seronegative. The chain carries TRBV19 and TRBJ2-2; 8 bases map to TRBD2. The CDR3 nucleotides are TGTGCCAGTAGTGTACAAGGCGGGGGGAGGTTCGGGGAGCTGTTTTTT. Residues: CASSVQGGGRFGELFF.